This T cell receptor beta chain was sequenced for a study of T cell responses to AZD1222 COVID-19 vaccine. Across the whole study: Second-dose recipients at about 4 or about 12 weeks were treated as one pooled group.

Sequenced by immunoSEQ multiplex PCR; TCRdb stores in-frame clones only, minus some. The table shows some 140,000 clones, with roughly 93% occurring only once. Details on this clone: Its antigen is unidentified.

Regarding the study as a whole: The number of AZD1222 recipients seropositive at baseline was only 6 or 7. It should be noted that donors were predominantly white British and more often female, and clonal diversity was possibly underestimated.

CDR1 is MNHNS, CDR2 SASEGT, per germline. Trimming shortened V by 0 bases and J by 7 bases, and 3 bases separated the two germline ends. The CDR3 spans 11 residues. Sequencing was performed on peripheral blood, taken on day 0 of AZD1222 vaccination. This TCR was sampled from an adult in good health. This chain uses TRBV6-1 with TRBJ1-1; D unclear. This CDR3 is CASSEAIEAFF. CDR3 in DNA: TGTGCCAGCAGTGAAGCGATTGAAGCTTTCTTT.